This T cell receptor beta chain was identified in a study of control samples from healthy donors and cancer patients (dated by TCRdb to the early 2020s). The junction carries 13 bases between V and J, which are trimmed by 4 bases and 6 bases respectively. The CDR3 contains 14 residues, cysteine and phenylalanine counted. The only DNA kept is the CDR3, 42 bases in frame from the first base. CDR1 and CDR2 are read off the germline V gene as MNHEY and SVGEGT. The protocol used for the library was the immunoSEQ multiplex PCR assay. The table was pulled from immuneACCESS by TCRdb, which kept in-frame rearrangements only. Such tables lose some clones; where checked, under half of the loss comes from unresolved V genes, and the rest has no known cause. This sample is represented by approximately 170,000 clones; 80% to 95% of them were singletons. Of the sample, roughly 0.7% is held by the ten largest clones.

Comments on this clone: What this receptor recognizes is not known. It has no much larger one-base neighbor in the sample; base qualities were not kept.

Material: blood. The sequence came from a woman in her 30s in good health. The rearrangement combines TRBV6-2 or TRBV6-3 with TRBJ1-5, and the D gene may be TRBD1, 5 bases matching. The nucleotide sequence reads TGTGCCAGCAGTTGGGGGACCGCCTTTCAGCCCCAGCATTTT. It translates to CASSWGTAFQPQHF.